This T cell receptor (beta chain) derives from a study of T cells in Graves' hyperthyroidism and ophthalmopathy. Study-wide context: Peripheral blood was collected at initial diagnosis, before any treatment.

The hyperthyroidism patients had all been newly diagnosed, and their disease duration was under 2 months. Their ages ranged from 18 to 65 years. Criteria for exclusion of patients were uncontrolled infection, other autoimmune disease, pregnancy or lactation. This CDR3 spans 15 amino acids. Per the germline V gene, CDR1 is MNHEY and CDR2 is SVGEGT. The germline V and J ends were trimmed by 0 bases and 9 bases, with 12 bases remaining between them. Amplification yielded TCR beta CDR3 regions, with RNA transcripts as the source. HTBI primers were the set used in a first-round RT-PCR of the TCR CDR3. Via MiXCR, TCRdb re-called the multiplex PCR reads, giving one row per CDR3 protein. The repertoire holds 480,000 or so distinct CDR3 sequences, with 13% to 15% as singletons.

This TCR was recovered from a woman aged 18-30 years with Graves' hyperthyroidism. Input material: blood. The rearrangement joins TRBV6-2 or TRBV6-3 to TRBJ1-6; TRBD1 might be the D (5 bases). CDR3 loop: CASSYSGVGVSPLHF. CDR3 coding DNA: TGTGCCAGCAGTTACTCAGGGGTTGGAGTTTCACCCCTCCACTTT.